This record covers a single T cell receptor (beta chain). As yet, its antigen is unknown. The source of the sample is a study of cytomegalovirus exposure and HLA in healthy donors. Findings and limits, study-wide: A list of 150 to 200 TCR beta chains associated with cytomegalovirus was given.

V lost 0 bases to trimming and J lost 5 bases; unmatched junction nucleotides: 8. Looked up from germline, CDR1 is SGHRS and CDR2 is YFSETQ. The CDR3 is 17 amino acids. Amplification used 60 Vbeta primers and 13 Jbeta primers. Here immunoSEQ multiplex PCR was the method, and the copy in TCRdb shows in-frame clones only, minus some. The sample includes roughly 71,000 clones. The clonotype was recovered from a middle-aged woman in good health and CMV-seropositive. The chain combines TRBV5-1 with TRBJ2-3; 11 bases line up with TRBD2. Sequencing was carried out using PBMCs. The CDR3 region is CASSLALAGGVEDTQYF. The CDR3 bases are TGCGCCAGCAGCTTGGCTCTAGCGGGAGGAGTGGAAGATACGCAGTATTTT.